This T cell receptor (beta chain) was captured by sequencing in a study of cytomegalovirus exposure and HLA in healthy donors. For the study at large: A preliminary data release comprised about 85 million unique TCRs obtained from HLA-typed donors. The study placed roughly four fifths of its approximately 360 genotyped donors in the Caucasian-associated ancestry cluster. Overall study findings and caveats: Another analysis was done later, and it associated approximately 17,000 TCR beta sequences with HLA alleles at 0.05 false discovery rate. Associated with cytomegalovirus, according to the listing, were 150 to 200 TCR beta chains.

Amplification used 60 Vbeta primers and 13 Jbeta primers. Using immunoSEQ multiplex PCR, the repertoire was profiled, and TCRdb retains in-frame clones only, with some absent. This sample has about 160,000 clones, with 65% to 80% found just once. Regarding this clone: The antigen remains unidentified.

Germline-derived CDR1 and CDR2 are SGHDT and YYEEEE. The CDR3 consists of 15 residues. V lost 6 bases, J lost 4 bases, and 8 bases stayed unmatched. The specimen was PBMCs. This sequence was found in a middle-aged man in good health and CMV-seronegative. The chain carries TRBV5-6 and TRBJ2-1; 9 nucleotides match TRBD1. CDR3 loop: CASTRTGQGYNEQFF. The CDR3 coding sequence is TGTGCCAGCACCCGGACGGGACAGGGTTACAATGAGCAGTTCTTC.